Below, 20 T cell receptor beta chains from the same sample are listed, as sequenced in a study of beta chain features in type 1 diabetes. Expressed TCRB transcripts were sequenced after all isolated RNA was converted to cDNA. Assay: immunoSEQ multiplex PCR; the TCRdb copy retains only in-frame clones and omits some. Among roughly 300,000 clones listed, 14% were seen once. The sequencing sample was made of central memory CD4+ T cells from blood. The receptors stem from a man aged 25 to 40 in good health.

The V call is TRBV7-2, the J call TRBJ1-2; D not certain. CDR1 and CDR2 (germline): SGHTA, FQGNSA. Trimming cost V 2 bases and J 6 bases, with 10 bases left between them. The CDR3 is 13 residues long. The CDR3 nucleotides are TGTGCCAGCAGCTTATCGTCCGGGAATGGCTACACCTTC. Translation: CASSLSSGNGYTF.

This clone has more than one count but fewer than ten. This chain links TRBV11-2 with TRBJ2-5; D may be TRBD1 or TRBD2 (7 bases each). The CDR3 totals 16 residues. Trimming stripped 2 bases from V and 4 bases from J, with 17 bases between. Germline assignment: CDR1 SGHAT and CDR2 FQNNGV. The CDR3 DNA sequence: TGTGCCAGCAGCTTACAGGGCGGCAGGGGGGGAGAGACCCAGTACTTC. Amino acid sequence: CASSLQGGRGGETQYF.

The J gene is TRBJ2-7, the V gene TRBV11-2; the D is unclear. Germline lookup yields CDR1 SGHAT and CDR2 FQNNGV. The CDR3 is made up of 13 amino acids. V was shortened by 0 bases and J by 6 bases, with 9 bases between the two germline ends. The CDR3 DNA follows: TGTGCCAGCAGCTTAGAGAGGCTGGCCGAGCAGTACTTC. The encoded protein is CASSLERLAEQYF.

The V and J genes are TRBV4-3 and TRBJ2-1, with a tentative D call TRBD2 (6 bases). This CDR3 spans 17 amino acids. Trimming took off 0 bases at V and 0 bases at J, with 12 bases between the two ends. Germline CDR1 reads LGHNA; CDR2 reads YSLEER. CDR3 bases: TGCGCCAGCAGCCAAGACCCCCACGGGAGCTCCTACAATGAGCAGTTCTTC. Protein sequence: CASSQDPHGSSYNEQFF.

At least ten counts were recorded for this clone. The V and J genes are TRBV5-6 and TRBJ1-2; D gene ambiguous. V was cut by 4 bases and J by 3 bases, with 16 bases left in between. The CDR3 runs to 15 residues. Germline CDR1 reads SGHDT; CDR2 reads YYEEEE. CDR3 in amino acids: CASSRGQRMDYGYTF. CDR3 nucleotides: TGTGCCAGCAGCCGGGGTCAAAGGATGGACTATGGCTACACCTTC.

This clone was recorded a few times. The rearrangement links TRBV9 to TRBJ2-7; D may be TRBD1 (6 bases). The V gene's germline CDR1 is SGDLS and CDR2 YYNGEE. The CDR3 is 14 residues long. V dropped 0 bases and J dropped 4 bases, with 11 bases sitting between them. CDR3 protein: CASSVGEQGYEQYF. In DNA, the CDR3 is TGTGCCAGCAGCGTAGGGGAACAGGGTTACGAGCAGTACTTC.

This clone showed up just a few times. The V call is TRBV4-2, the J call TRBJ2-2; weak D call: TRBD1 (6 bases). CDR1 is LGHNA and CDR2 is YNFKEQ in the germline V gene. This CDR3 comprises 18 residues. V was clipped by 3 bases and J by 0 bases, with 17 bases between them. The CDR3 loop is CASSHSPGDKTNTGELFF. The CDR3 nucleotides read TGTGCCAGCAGCCACTCCCCTGGGGACAAGACGAACACCGGGGAGCTGTTTTTT.

This clone was observed a few times. The chain uses TRBV7-9 and TRBJ1-2; 9 bases agree with TRBD1. Germline V gives CDR1 SEHNR, CDR2 FQNEAQ (reference sequence). The V gene end was trimmed by 8 bases and the J gene end by 6 bases; junction bases not matched to a gene: 10. CDR3 size: 14 residues. The CDR3 nucleotides read TGTGCCAGCCGGAGACAGGGGGGTCTCCATGGCTACACCTTC. Protein product: CASRRQGGLHGYTF.

This clone was picked up a small number of times. The chain is built from TRBV18 and TRBJ2-1; D possibly uses TRBD1 or TRBD2 (6 bases each). V gave up 8 bases and J gave up 3 bases, with 17 bases separating them. The CDR3 runs 15 residues. Germline V gene sequence: CDR1 KGHSH, CDR2 LQKENI. CDR3 region: CASAPGATDYNEQFF. In DNA, the CDR3 is TGTGCCAGCGCCCCGGGGGCGACTGACTACAATGAGCAGTTCTTC.

Of note for this clone: Different DNA sequences within this sample yield the same CDR3. This chain links TRBV25-1 with TRBJ2-2; D not resolved. The CDR3 is made up of 14 amino acids. In germline, CDR1 is MGHDK, CDR2 SYGVNS. V was clipped by 3 bases and J by 0 bases, with 5 bases between them. The CDR3 coding sequence is TGTGCCAGCAGTGACCTAGCGAACACCGGGGAGCTGTTTTTT. Its translation is CASSDLANTGELFF. Together with reference TRBV25-1 and TRBJ2-2, the CDR3 gives the full variable domain: EADIYQTPRYLVIGTGKKITLECSQTMGHDKMYWYQQDPGMELHLIHYSYGVNSTEKGDLSSESTVSRIRTEHFPLTLESARPSHTSQYLCASSDLANTGELFFGEGSRLTVL.

The table lists this clone with many counts. The chain links TRBV10-3 to TRBJ1-3; D is possibly TRBD1 (5 bases). The CDR3 totals 14 residues. Trimming removed 6 bases from V and 0 bases from J, with 9 bases in between. Germline V CDR1 and CDR2: ENHRY, SYGVKD. The CDR3 loop is CAIRDNLSGNTIYF. CDR3 coding DNA: TGTGCCATCAGGGACAACCTCTCTGGAAACACCATATATTTT.

This clone was recorded a few times. The gene calls are TRBV12-2 and TRBJ2-1; the D call TRBD2 from the table was never checked on the DNA. TRBV12-2 is recorded as a pseudogene. The length of the CDR3 is 15 residues. In nucleotides, the CDR3 is TGTGCAAGTCGCCACGGACTAGCGCCCCACAATGAGCAGTTCTTC. The encoded protein is CASRHGLAPHNEQFF.

V is TRBV7-2 and J is TRBJ2-1; 7 bases line up with TRBD2. CDR1 is SGHTA and CDR2 is FQGNSA in the germline V gene. The CDR3 sequence is 17 residues long. Trimming removed 0 bases from V and 3 bases from J; junction bases left unmatched: 8. The CDR3 nucleotides read TGTGCCAGCAGCTTAGCGCGCGGGACTAACTTCTACAATGAGCAGTTCTTC. It translates to CASSLARGTNFYNEQFF.

CDR3 DNA sequence: TGTGCCAGCAGCTTAGCGGGGATTTACACTGAAGCTTTCTTT. Translated: CASSLAGIYTEAFF. This chain joins TRBV7-2 and TRBJ1-1; D is unclear. The CDR3 covers 14 residues. Trimming took off 0 bases at V and 3 bases at J, with 8 bases between the two ends. In germline, CDR1 is SGHTA, CDR2 FQGNSA.

Only a few counts were recorded for this clone. V and J are TRBV6-5 and TRBJ2-4; no reliable D call. Germline V gene data show CDR1 as MNHEY and CDR2 as SVGAGI. Trimming pared 0 bases from V and 4 bases from J, leaving 10 bases between. The length of the CDR3 is 15 residues. CDR3 residues: CASSYSNGGKNIQYF. CDR3 nucleotides: TGTGCCAGCAGTTACTCGAACGGCGGTAAAAACATTCAGTACTTC.

This clone was detected only a few times. The chain couples TRBV6-5 to TRBJ1-1; D gene unclear. V shed 7 bases and J shed 11 bases, with 17 bases lying between them. Germline CDR1 reads MNHEY; CDR2 reads SVGAGI. This CDR3 is built from 12 residues. This CDR3 is CASILWQRGAFF. CDR3 in DNA: TGTGCCAGCATACTTTGGCAGCGCGGCGCTTTCTTT.

The V call is TRBV4-3, the J call TRBJ2-7; 8 bases fit TRBD2. CDR1 and CDR2 (germline): LGHNA, YSLEER. This CDR3 region has 14 residues. V trimming: 5 bases; J trimming: 2 bases; junction bases outside the gene matches: 5. CDR3: CASSALAGPYEQYF. For the CDR3, the DNA is TGCGCCAGCAGCGCTCTAGCGGGCCCCTACGAGCAGTACTTC.

This rearrangement joins TRBV7-2 to TRBJ2-2; perhaps TRBD1 as D (6 bases). Trimming pared 5 bases from V and 4 bases from J, leaving 17 bases between. The CDR3 has 16 amino acids. Germline-derived CDR1 and CDR2 are SGHTA and FQGNSA. In DNA, the CDR3 is TGTGCCAGCAGCCACAGGGCCCACCAATCCACCGGGGAGCTGTTTTTT. Translated: CASSHRAHQSTGELFF.

There are a few counts of this clone. The CDR3 DNA reads as TGTGCCAGCAGGCTAACTAGGACAAACATTCAGTACTTC. As protein: CASRLTRTNIQYF. The rearrangement uses TRBV6-5 and TRBJ2-4, with D maybe TRBD2 (5 bases). Germline loops: CDR1 MNHEY, CDR2 SVGAGI. The V gene lost 6 bases and the J gene lost 6 bases, with 12 bases spanning the gap. This CDR3 spans 13 amino acids.

The table lists this clone with many counts. DNA for the CDR3: TGTGCCAGCAGCCCTGACAGGGGATGGAGCAATGAGCAGTTCTTC. Its protein is CASSPDRGWSNEQFF. V is TRBV2 and J is TRBJ2-1; TRBD1 agrees at 8 bases. The V gene end was trimmed by 6 bases and the J gene end by 6 bases; junction bases not matched to a gene: 10. Germline V gene sequence: CDR1 SNHLY, CDR2 FYNNEI. The CDR3 has 15 amino acids.